This T cell receptor (beta chain) was retrieved from a study of blood T cell repertoires in COVID-19. V was pared by 5 bases and J by 1 base, with 16 bases of the junction left unmatched. The V gene's germline CDR1 is MNHEY and CDR2 SMNVEV (reference sequence). The CDR3 covers 18 residues. The table came from immunoSEQ multiplex PCR; TCRdb's copy has only in-frame clones and leaves some out. Among 250,000 or so clones, around nine tenths were seen once, and the ten largest hold around 5%. This chain links TRBV27 with TRBJ1-1, with 7 bases matching TRBD1. Sequencing was done on a sample of peripheral blood. The sequence was obtained from a woman in her fifties or sixties with COVID-19, enrolled during active disease. The chain's CDR3 is CASSRLSQGRQGNTEAFF. CDR3 in DNA: TGTGCCAGCAGTAGATTATCACAGGGGAGGCAGGGGAACACTGAAGCTTTCTTT.